The T cell receptor beta chain under discussion was sequenced for a study of identical twins. Overall study results and limits: Fewer insertions were carried by abundant cord blood beta clonotypes, but none was seen in memory repertoires.

On this clonotype: Its target is unknown.

TCRdb re-analysed the 5' RACE reads in MiXCR, keeping a single row per CDR3 protein. Among about 810,000 distinct CDR3 sequences listed, roughly 12% were seen once. The CDR3 consists of 15 residues. V was pared by 6 bases and J by 1 base, with 15 bases between. Germline V CDR1 and CDR2: SGHAT, FQNNGV. The data also belong to a second study, concerning yellow fever vaccine responses in identical twins.

The chain is built from TRBV11-2 and TRBJ1-1; D gene unclear. The sequencing sample was made of PBMCs. The source of this sequence is a woman younger than 30 in good health. Written as DNA, the CDR3 is TGTGCCAGCAGTGCGGGAAACGTTAAGAACACTGAAGCTTTCTTT. Encoded protein: CASSAGNVKNTEAFF. Variable domain in full (rest from reference TRBV11-2 and TRBJ1-1): EAGVAQSPRYKIIEKRQSVAFWCNPISGHATLYWYQQILGQGPKLLIQFQNNGVVDDSQLPKDRFSAERLKGVDSTLKIQPAKLEDSAVYLCASSAGNVKNTEAFFGQGTRLTVV.